This T cell receptor (beta chain) comes out of a study of T cells after yellow fever vaccination. In its sample, this clonotype was seen a few times. TCRdb called the 5' RACE reads again in MiXCR, with one record for every CDR3 protein. Altogether 320,000 or so distinct CDR3 sequences are present, roughly 8.3% being singletons, with the ten largest covering 15% to 20%. Sequenced material: PBMCs, taken 35 to 50 days after the first yellow fever vaccination. The sequence was collected from a man between 18 and 35 years old who received the YFV17D yellow fever vaccine.

The DNA for the CDR3 is TGCGCCAGCAGCCAAGAGCACAGCTCTGGAAACACCATATATTTT. This sequence encodes CASSQEHSSGNTIYF. This rearrangement joins TRBV4-3 to TRBJ1-3; no clear D gene. The length of the CDR3 is 15 residues. In germline, CDR1 is LGHNA, CDR2 YSLEER. Deletions cut 0 bases from V and 0 bases from J, with 6 bases between.